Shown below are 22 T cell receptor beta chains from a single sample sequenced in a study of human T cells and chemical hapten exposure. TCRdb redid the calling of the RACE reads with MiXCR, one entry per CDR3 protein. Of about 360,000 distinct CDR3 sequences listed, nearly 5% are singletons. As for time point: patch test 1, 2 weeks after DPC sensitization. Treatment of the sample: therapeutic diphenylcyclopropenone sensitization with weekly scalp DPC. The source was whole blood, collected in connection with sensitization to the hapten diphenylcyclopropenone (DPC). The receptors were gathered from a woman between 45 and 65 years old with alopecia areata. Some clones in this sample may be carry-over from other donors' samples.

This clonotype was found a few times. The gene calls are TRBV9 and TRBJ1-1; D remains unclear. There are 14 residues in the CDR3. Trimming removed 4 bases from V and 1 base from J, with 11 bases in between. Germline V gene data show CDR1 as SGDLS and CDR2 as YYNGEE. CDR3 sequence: CASSLERENTEAFF. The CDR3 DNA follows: TGTGCCAGCAGCCTTGAAAGGGAGAACACTGAAGCTTTCTTT.

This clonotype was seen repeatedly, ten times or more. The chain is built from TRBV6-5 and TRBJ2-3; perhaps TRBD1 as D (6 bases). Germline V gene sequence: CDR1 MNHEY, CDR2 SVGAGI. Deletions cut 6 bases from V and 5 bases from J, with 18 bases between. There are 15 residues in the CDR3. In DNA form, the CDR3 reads TGTGCCAGCAGGCCAGGGGCCCCTCGGGGAGATACGCAGTATTTT. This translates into CASRPGAPRGDTQYF.

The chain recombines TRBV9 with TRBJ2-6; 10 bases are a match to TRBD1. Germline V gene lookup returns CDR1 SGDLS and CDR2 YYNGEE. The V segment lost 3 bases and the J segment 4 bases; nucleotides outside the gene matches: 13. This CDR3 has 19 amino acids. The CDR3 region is CASSGPLGDRGPGANVLTF. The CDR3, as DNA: TGTGCCAGCAGCGGACCACTGGGTGACAGGGGGCCGGGGGCCAACGTCCTGACTTTC.

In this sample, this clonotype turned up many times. In DNA form, the CDR3 reads TGTGCCATCAGCTCTGGACTAGCCTACGAGCAGTACTTC. Translation gives CAISSGLAYEQYF. The gene calls are TRBV10-3 and TRBJ2-7; 7 nucleotides align to TRBD2. The CDR3 loop spans 13 amino acids. Losses at the gene ends were 6 bases for V and 2 bases for J; bases not matched to a gene: 4. Germline V CDR1 and CDR2: ENHRY, SYGVKD.

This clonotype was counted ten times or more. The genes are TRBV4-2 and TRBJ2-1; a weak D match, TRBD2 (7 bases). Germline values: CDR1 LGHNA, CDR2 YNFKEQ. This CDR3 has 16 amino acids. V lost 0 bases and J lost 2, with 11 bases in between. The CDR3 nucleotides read TGTGCCAGCAGCCAAGAAGGGGGGGTCACCTACAATGAGCAGTTCTTC. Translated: CASSQEGGVTYNEQFF.

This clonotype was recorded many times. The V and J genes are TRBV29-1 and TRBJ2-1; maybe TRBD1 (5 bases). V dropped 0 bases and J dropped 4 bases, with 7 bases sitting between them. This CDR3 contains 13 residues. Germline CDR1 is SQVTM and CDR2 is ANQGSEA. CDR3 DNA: TGCAGCGTTGAAGATAACAGGTACAATGAGCAGTTCTTC. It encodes CSVEDNRYNEQFF.

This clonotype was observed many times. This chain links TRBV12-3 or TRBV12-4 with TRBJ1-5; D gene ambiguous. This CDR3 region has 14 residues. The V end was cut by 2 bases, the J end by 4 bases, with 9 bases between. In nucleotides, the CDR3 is TGTGCCAGCAGTTTATCGGCAGATAATCAGCCCCAGCATTTT. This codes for CASSLSADNQPQHF.

The CDR3 loop reads CASSYSVTGTQYF. CDR3 in DNA: TGTGCCAGCAGTTACTCCGTGACGGGGACCCAGTACTTC. The chain joins TRBV6-2 or TRBV6-3 to TRBJ2-5, with D unresolved. V gave up 0 bases and J gave up 7 bases, with 9 bases separating them. The CDR3 runs to 13 residues. Germline CDR1 and CDR2: MNHEY and SVGEGT.

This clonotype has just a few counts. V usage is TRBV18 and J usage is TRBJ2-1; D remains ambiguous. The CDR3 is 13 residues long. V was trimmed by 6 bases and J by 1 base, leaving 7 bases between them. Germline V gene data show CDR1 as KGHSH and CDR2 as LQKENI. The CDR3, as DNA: TGTGCCAGCTCCCAGGCTTCCTACAATGAGCAGTTCTTC. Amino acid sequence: CASSQASYNEQFF.

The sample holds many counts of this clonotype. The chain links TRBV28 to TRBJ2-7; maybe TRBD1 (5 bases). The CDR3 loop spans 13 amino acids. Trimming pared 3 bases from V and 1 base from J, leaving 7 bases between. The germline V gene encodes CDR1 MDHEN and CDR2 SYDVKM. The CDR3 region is CASSFAGSYEQYF. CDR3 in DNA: TGTGCCAGCAGTTTCGCAGGGTCCTACGAGCAGTACTTC.

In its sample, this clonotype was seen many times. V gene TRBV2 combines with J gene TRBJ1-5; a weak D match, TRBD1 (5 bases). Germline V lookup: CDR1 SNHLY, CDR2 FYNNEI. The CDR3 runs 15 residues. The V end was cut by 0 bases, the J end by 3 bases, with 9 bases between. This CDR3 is CASSEAGEVNQPQHF. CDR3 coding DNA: TGTGCCAGCAGTGAAGCAGGGGAGGTCAATCAGCCCCAGCATTTT. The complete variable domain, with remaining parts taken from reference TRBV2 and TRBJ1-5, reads EPEVTQTPSHQVTQMGQEVILRCVPISNHLYFYWYRQILGQKVEFLVSFYNNEISEKSEIFDDQFSVERPDGSNFTLKIRSTKLEDSAMYFCASSEAGEVNQPQHFGDGTRLSIL.

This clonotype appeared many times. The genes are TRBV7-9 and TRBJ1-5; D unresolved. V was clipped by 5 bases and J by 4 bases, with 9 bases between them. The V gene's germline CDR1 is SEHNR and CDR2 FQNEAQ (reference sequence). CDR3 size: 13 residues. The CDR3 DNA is TGTGCCAGCAGCGCGCCGGGGAATCAGCCCCAGCATTTT. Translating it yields CASSAPGNQPQHF.

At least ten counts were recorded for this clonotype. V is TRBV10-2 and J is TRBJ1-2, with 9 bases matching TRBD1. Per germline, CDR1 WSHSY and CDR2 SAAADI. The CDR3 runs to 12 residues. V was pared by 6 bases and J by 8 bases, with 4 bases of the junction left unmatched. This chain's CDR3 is CASRGDRAGYTF. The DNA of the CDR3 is TGCGCCAGCAGGGGGGACAGGGCAGGCTACACCTTC.

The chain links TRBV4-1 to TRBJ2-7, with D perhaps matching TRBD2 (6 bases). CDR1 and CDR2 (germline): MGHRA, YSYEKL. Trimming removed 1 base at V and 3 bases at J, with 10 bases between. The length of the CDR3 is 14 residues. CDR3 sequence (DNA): TGCGCCAGCAGCCAAGGATGGAGGGACTACGAGCAGTACTTC. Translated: CASSQGWRDYEQYF.

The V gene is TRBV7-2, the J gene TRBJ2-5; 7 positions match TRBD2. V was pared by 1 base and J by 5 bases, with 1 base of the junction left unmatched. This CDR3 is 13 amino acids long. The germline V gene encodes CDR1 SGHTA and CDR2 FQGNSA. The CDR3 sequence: CASSLDGRETQYF. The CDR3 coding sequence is TGTGCCAGCAGCTTAGACGGGAGGGAGACCCAGTACTTC.

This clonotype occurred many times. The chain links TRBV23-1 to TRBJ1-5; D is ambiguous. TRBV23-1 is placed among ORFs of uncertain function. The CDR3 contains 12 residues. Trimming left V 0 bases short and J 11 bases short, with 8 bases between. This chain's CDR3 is CASSQSDRTQHF. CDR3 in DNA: TGCGCCAGCAGTCAATCGGATAGGACCCAGCATTTT.

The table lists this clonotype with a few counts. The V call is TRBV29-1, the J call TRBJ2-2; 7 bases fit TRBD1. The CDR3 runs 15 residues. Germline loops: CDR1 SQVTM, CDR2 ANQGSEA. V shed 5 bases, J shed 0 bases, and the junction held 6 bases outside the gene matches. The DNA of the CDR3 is TGCAGCGTTCGTACCGGGACAGCGAACACCGGGGAGCTGTTTTTT. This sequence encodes CSVRTGTANTGELFF.

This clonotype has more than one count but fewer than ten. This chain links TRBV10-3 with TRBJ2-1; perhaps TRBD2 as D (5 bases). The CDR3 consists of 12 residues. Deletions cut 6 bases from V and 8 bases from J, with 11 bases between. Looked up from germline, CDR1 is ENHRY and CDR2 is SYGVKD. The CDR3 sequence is CAISTGRDEQFF. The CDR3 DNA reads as TGTGCCATCAGCACCGGGCGGGATGAGCAGTTCTTC.

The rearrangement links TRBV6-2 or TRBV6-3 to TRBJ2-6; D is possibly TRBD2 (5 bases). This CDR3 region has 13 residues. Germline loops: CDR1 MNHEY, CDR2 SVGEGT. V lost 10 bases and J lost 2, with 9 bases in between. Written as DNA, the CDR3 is TGTGCCATCCGGGATCCTGGGGCCAACGTCCTGACTTTC. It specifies CAIRDPGANVLTF.

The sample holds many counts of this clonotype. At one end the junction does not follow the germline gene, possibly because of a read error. DNA for the CDR3: TGTGCCAGCAGCTTAGAGGGCGGACTCACAGATACGCAGTATTTT. The encoded protein is CASSLEGGLTDTQYF. The chain joins TRBV5-1 to TRBJ2-3; possible D gene TRBD2, 5 bases. Germline V lookup: CDR1 SGHRS, CDR2 YFSETQ. The CDR3 spans 15 residues.

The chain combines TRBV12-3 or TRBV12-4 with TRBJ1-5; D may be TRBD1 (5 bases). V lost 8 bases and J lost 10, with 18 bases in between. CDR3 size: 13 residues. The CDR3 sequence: CASAQGGQEPQHF. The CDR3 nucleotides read TGTGCCAGCGCTCAGGGCGGCCAGGAACCCCAGCATTTT.

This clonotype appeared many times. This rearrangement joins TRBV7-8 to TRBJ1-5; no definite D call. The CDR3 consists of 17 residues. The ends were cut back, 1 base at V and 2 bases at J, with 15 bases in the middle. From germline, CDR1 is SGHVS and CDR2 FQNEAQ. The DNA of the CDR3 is TGTGCCAGCAGCTTAGTGGAAGGCATCGTCGGCAATCAGCCCCAGCATTTT. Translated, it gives CASSLVEGIVGNQPQHF.